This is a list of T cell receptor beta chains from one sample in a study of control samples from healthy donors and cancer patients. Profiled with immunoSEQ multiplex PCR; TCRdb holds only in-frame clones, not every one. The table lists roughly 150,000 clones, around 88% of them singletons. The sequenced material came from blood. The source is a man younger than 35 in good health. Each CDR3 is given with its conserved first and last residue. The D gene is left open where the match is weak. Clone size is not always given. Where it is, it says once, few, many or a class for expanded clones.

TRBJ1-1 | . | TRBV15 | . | CATSRVQGNTEAFF | TGTGCCACCTCGAGGGTCCAGGGGAACACTGAAGCTTTCTTT
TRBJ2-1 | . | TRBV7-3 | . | CASSLGSPGNEQFF | TGTGCCAGCAGCTTGGGTAGTCCTGGAAATGAGCAGTTCTTC
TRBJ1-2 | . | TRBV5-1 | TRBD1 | CASRGQGAGYTF | TGCGCCAGCAGGGGACAGGGCGCTGGCTACACCTTC
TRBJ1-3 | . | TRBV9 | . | CASSVGLQGNTIYF | TGTGCCAGCAGCGTAGGCCTACAGGGAAACACCATATATTTT
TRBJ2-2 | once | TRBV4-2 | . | CASSPITAGELFF | TGTGCCAGCAGCCCTATAACGGCCGGGGAGCTGTTTTTT
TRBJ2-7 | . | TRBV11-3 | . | CASSEITCWGPYEQYF | TGTGCCAGCAGCGAAATCACCTGCTGGGGCCCCTACGAGCAGTACTTC
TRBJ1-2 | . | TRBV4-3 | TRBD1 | CASSQGGGGDFYGYTF | TGCGCCAGCAGCCAAGGCGGAGGGGGCGACTTCTATGGCTACACCTTC
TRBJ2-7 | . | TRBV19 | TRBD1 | CASGPGQGYEQYF | TGTGCCAGTGGACCGGGACAGGGTTACGAGCAGTACTTC
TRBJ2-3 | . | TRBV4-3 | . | CASSQDPGLFGEDTQYF | TGCGCCAGCAGCCAAGATCCGGGCTTATTTGGGGAAGATACGCAGTATTTT
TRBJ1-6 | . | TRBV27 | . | CASSSGPFLNSPLHF | TGTGCCAGCAGTTCCGGGCCTTTTCTTAATTCACCCCTCCACTTT
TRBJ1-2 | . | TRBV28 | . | CAILSGTENGYTF | TGTGCCATCTTATCCGGGACTGAGAATGGCTACACCTTC
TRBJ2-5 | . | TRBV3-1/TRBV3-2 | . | CASSVGRGTGETQYF | TGTGCCAGCAGCGTTGGGAGGGGGACAGGAGAGACCCAGTACTTC
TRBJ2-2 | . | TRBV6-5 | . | CASSYSRDTGELFF | TGTGCCAGCAGTTACAGTCGCGACACCGGGGAGCTGTTTTTT
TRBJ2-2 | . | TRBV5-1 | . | CASSRTGELFF | TGCGCCAGCAGCCGGACCGGGGAGCTGTTTTTT
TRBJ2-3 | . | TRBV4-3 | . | CASSQEHESDTQYF | TGCGCCAGCAGCCAAGAACACGAGTCAGATACGCAGTATTTT
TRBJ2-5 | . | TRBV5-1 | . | CASSNLAMEQETQYF | TGCGCCAGCAGTAATCTAGCGATGGAACAAGAGACCCAGTACTTC
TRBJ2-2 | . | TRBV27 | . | CASSAPTGMNTGELFF | TGTGCCAGCAGTGCACCGACAGGCATGAACACCGGGGAGCTGTTTTTT
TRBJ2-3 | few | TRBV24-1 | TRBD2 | CATRPGRGITDTQYF | TGTGCCACCAGACCCGGGAGGGGGATCACAGATACGCAGTATTTT
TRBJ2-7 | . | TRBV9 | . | CASSVGVGEYEQYF | TGTGCCAGCAGCGTAGGGGTGGGGGAGTACGAGCAGTACTTC
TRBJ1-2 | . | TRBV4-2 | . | CASSQDLGRQGGGYTF | TGTGCCAGCAGCCAGGACTTAGGGAGGCAGGGTGGAGGCTACACCTTC
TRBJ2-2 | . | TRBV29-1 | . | CSVFRPGPLTGELFF | TGCAGCGTTTTTCGTCCGGGCCCCCTCACCGGGGAGCTGTTTTTT
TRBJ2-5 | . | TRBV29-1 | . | CSVGKETQYF | TGCAGCGTTGGGAAAGAGACCCAGTACTTC
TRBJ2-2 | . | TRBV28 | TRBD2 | CASSRLAGDTGELFF | TGTGCCAGCAGCAGACTAGCGGGGGACACCGGGGAGCTGTTTTTT
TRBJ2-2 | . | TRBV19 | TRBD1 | CASSKPGQIFTGELFF | TGTGCCAGTAGTAAACCGGGACAGATATTTACCGGGGAGCTGTTTTTT
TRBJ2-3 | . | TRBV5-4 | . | CASSLASTDTQYF | TGTGCCAGCAGCTTGGCTAGCACAGATACGCAGTATTTT
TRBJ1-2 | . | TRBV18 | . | CASSPPTGGGYTF | TGTGCCAGCTCACCACCCACAGGAGGAGGCTACACCTTC
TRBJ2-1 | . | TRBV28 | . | CASRQSGQEGFF | TGTGCCAGCAGACAATCCGGCCAGGAAGGGTTCTTC
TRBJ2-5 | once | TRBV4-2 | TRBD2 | CASSRALGGGETQYF | TGTGCCAGCAGCCGGGCCCTGGGGGGGGGAGAGACCCAGTACTTC
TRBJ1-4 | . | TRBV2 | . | CASRPTAATNEKLFF | TGTGCCAGCAGGCCTACAGCGGCAACTAATGAAAAACTGTTTTTT
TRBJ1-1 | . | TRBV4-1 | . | CASSPGGGRSTEAFF | TGCGCCAGCAGCCCCGGGGGAGGACGGAGCACTGAAGCTTTCTTT
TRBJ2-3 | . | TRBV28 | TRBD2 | CASSPTSGGTQYF | TGTGCCAGCAGTCCGACTAGCGGGGGAACGCAGTATTTT
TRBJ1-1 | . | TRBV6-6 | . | CASSYNGNTEAFF | TGTGCCAGCAGTTACAATGGCAACACTGAAGCTTTCTTT
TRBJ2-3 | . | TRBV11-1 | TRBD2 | CASRRGGGSSTDTQYF | TGTGCCAGCAGGAGGGGCGGGGGGTCGAGCACAGATACGCAGTATTTT
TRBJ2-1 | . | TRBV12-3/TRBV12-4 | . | CASSPGSHYEQFF | TGTGCCAGCAGTCCAGGATCGCACTATGAGCAGTTCTTC
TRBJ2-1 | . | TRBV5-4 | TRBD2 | CASSLGGAGGPHEQFF | TGTGCCAGCAGCTTAGGTGGAGCGGGGGGGCCTCATGAGCAGTTCTTC
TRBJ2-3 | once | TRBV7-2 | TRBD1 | CASSPDRVKDTQYF | TGTGCCAGCAGCCCGGACAGGGTAAAAGATACGCAGTATTTT
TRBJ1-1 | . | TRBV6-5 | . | CASSYSSGGAPFF | TGTGCCAGCAGTTACTCATCCGGGGGCGCACCTTTCTTT
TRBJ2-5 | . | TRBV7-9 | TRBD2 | CASSLDGGETQYF | TGTGCCAGCAGCTTAGACGGGGGGGAGACCCAGTACTTC
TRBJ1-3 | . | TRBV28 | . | CASSYINTIYF | TGTGCCAGCAGCTATATAAACACCATATATTTT